Following are 29 T cell receptor beta chains from one sample sequenced in a study of PD-1 blockade in classical Hodgkin lymphoma. Clones were read by immunoSEQ multiplex PCR, and TCRdb kept only the in-frame ones, dropping some. The table records tens of thousands of clones, roughly nine tenths of them present only once. As for time point: newly diagnosed, previously untreated cHL patient sample. Negative selection with magnetic separation was used to purify CD4+ T cells from thawed PBMCs. What was sequenced was CD4+ T cells from blood. These receptors all stem from a human donor with classical Hodgkin lymphoma.

This chain connects TRBV27 to TRBJ1-3; the match to TRBD1 covers 9 bases. The CDR3 has 14 residues. After removal of 4 bases from V and 4 bases from J, the junction contained 2 bases not matched to a gene. Germline CDR1 reads MNHEY; CDR2 reads SMNVEV (reference sequence). In nucleotides, the CDR3 is TGTGCCAGCAGTTCTGGGACAGGGGGAAACACCATATATTTT. Translating it yields CASSSGTGGNTIYF.

The gene calls are TRBV7-9 and TRBJ2-5; TRBD1 matches at 10 bases. The junction had 2 bases not matched to a gene; V was cut back by 3 bases and J by 4 bases. CDR1 is SEHNR, CDR2 FQNEAQ, per germline (reference sequence). This CDR3 contains 14 residues. The CDR3 loop is CASSFGQGVETQYF. The CDR3 coding sequence is TGTGCCAGCAGCTTCGGACAGGGGGTAGAGACCCAGTACTTC.

The chain employs TRBV27 and TRBJ1-1; weak D call: TRBD1 (5 bases). CDR3 length equals 14 residues. V shed 10 bases and J shed 0 bases, with 15 bases lying between them. Germline V gene sequence: CDR1 MNHEY, CDR2 SMNVEV (reference sequence). CDR3 coding DNA: TGTGCCACCTGGGGACCGAATCTGAACACTGAAGCTTTCTTT. It translates to CATWGPNLNTEAFF.

The chain links TRBV6-5 to TRBJ2-7, with D possibly matching TRBD1 (5 bases). The CDR3 is made up of 15 amino acids. The germline V gene encodes CDR1 MNHEY and CDR2 SVGAGI. The V end lost 6 bases, the J end lost 3 bases, and 18 bases lay between the germline ends. The chain's CDR3 is CASRKNPDTIYEQYF. CDR3 nucleotides: TGTGCCAGCAGAAAAAATCCGGACACCATCTACGAGCAGTACTTC.

This chain connects TRBV10-3 to TRBJ2-1, with 7 bases that match TRBD2. Per germline, CDR1 ENHRY and CDR2 SYGVKD. The CDR3 spans 13 residues. V dropped 6 bases and J dropped 10; count of bases not matched to a gene: 9. CDR3 bases: TGTGCCATCAGGGGAGGGGATACTGAAGAGCAGTTCTTC. Translation: CAIRGGDTEEQFF.

The chain has TRBV6-6 and TRBJ2-1; a possible D gene is TRBD1 (6 bases). In germline, CDR1 is MNHNY, CDR2 SVGAGI (reference sequence). CDR3 length: 15 amino acids. Deletions cut 5 bases from V and 4 bases from J, with 15 bases between. The CDR3 DNA follows: TGTGCCAGCAGTCCCCAGGGGTTGGCGTACAATGAGCAGTTCTTC. It specifies CASSPQGLAYNEQFF.

V usage is TRBV15 and J usage is TRBJ1-1; TRBD1 aligns across 8 bases. After removal of 2 bases from V and 4 bases from J, the junction contained 3 bases not matched to a gene. Germline lookup yields CDR1 LNHNV and CDR2 YYDKDF (reference sequence). The CDR3 is made up of 14 amino acids. The chain's CDR3 is CATSRQGAGTEAFF. CDR3 nucleotides: TGTGCCACCAGCAGACAGGGGGCCGGCACTGAAGCTTTCTTT.

The rearrangement uses TRBV7-2 and TRBJ2-1; no clear D. The germline gives CDR1 SGHTA, CDR2 FQGNSA. The CDR3 covers 12 residues. V was trimmed by 3 bases and J by 4 bases, leaving 4 bases between them. As DNA, the CDR3 is TGTGCCAGCAGCTTGCGTTACAATGAGCAGTTCTTC. The encoded protein is CASSLRYNEQFF. The whole variable domain, remainder taken from reference TRBV7-2 and TRBJ2-1, is GAGVSQSPSNKVTEKGKDVELRCDPISGHTALYWYRQSLGQGLEFLIYFQGNSAPDKSGLPSDRFSAERTGGSVSTLTIQRTQQEDSAVYLCASSLRYNEQFFGPGTRLTVL.

The chain couples TRBV28 to TRBJ2-2; TRBD2 might be the D (5 bases). The CDR3 contains 11 residues. The V gene's germline CDR1 is MDHEN and CDR2 SYDVKM. Trimming left V 11 bases short and J 6 bases short, with 10 bases between. In DNA, the CDR3 is TGTGCCGTACGGGGTGCCGGGGAGCTGTTTTTT. It yields the protein CAVRGAGELFF.

The chain is built from TRBV30 and TRBJ1-4; no clear D gene. CDR3 length equals 13 residues. Per the germline V gene, CDR1 is GTSNPN and CDR2 is SVGIG (reference sequence). The V end lost 1 base, the J end lost 8 bases, and 11 bases lay between the germline ends. The CDR3 DNA reads as TGTGCCTGGAGTGCGGACCTGGGGGAAAAACTGTTTTTT. Encoded protein: CAWSADLGEKLFF. The full variable domain, with the rest looked up from reference TRBV30 and TRBJ1-4, is SQTIHQWPATLVQPVGSPLSLECTVEGTSNPNLYWYRQAAGRGLQLLFYSVGIGQISSEVPQNLSASRPQDRQFILSSKKLLLSDSGFYLCAWSADLGEKLFFGSGTQLSVL.

The chain uses TRBV6-1 and TRBJ1-4; 9 positions agree with TRBD1. The CDR3 covers 17 residues. V trimming: 4 bases; J trimming: 7 bases; junction bases outside the gene matches: 13. Germline CDR1 is MNHNS and CDR2 is SASEGT. The DNA of the CDR3 is TGTGCCAGCAGTGCCCGCACCGGGACAGGGAGAGGTGAAAAACTGTTTTTT. Encoded protein: CASSARTGTGRGEKLFF.

V gene TRBV28 combines with J gene TRBJ2-7, with TRBD2 as a possible D gene (6 bases). Germline CDR1 is MDHEN and CDR2 is SYDVKM. Trimming removed 7 bases from V and 5 bases from J, with 21 bases in between. This CDR3 is 15 amino acids long. The DNA for the CDR3 is TGTGCCAGCAACTCCAACGGGGCTTCGGGAGACGAGCAGTACGTC. Translating it yields CASNSNGASGDEQYV.

The chain recombines TRBV7-9 with TRBJ1-6; weak D call: TRBD1 (6 bases). CDR3 length: 15 residues. Between the trimmed V and J ends, which lost 8 bases and 5 bases, there was a span of 16 bases. Germline V gene sequence: CDR1 SEHNR, CDR2 FQNEAQ (reference sequence). CDR3 residues: CASRLGDTHNSPLHF. DNA of the CDR3: TGTGCCAGCCGGTTGGGGGACACCCATAATTCACCCCTCCACTTT.

The J gene is TRBJ2-3, the V gene TRBV18; D possibly corresponds to TRBD2 (5 bases). The CDR3 contains 16 residues. V shed 0 bases and J shed 0 bases, with 10 bases lying between them. Germline CDR1 KGHSH, CDR2 LQKENI. In DNA, the CDR3 is TGTGCCAGCTCACCACCAGTACGGGATAGCACAGATACGCAGTATTTT. Protein product: CASSPPVRDSTDTQYF. The whole variable domain, remainder taken from reference TRBV18 and TRBJ2-3, is NAGVMQNPRHLVRRRGQEARLRCSPMKGHSHVYWYRQLPEEGLKFMVYLQKENIIDESGMPKERFSAEFPKEGPSILRIQQVVRGDSAAYFCASSPPVRDSTDTQYFGPGTRLTVL.

The chain joins TRBV7-5 to TRBJ2-1; the table's D call TRBD2 went unverified against the DNA. TRBV7-5 is a pseudogene. CDR3 length equals 11 residues. CDR3 region: CAKESVDEQFF. The CDR3 coding sequence is TGTGCCAAGGAGAGCGTCGATGAGCAGTTCTTC.

The chain recombines TRBV19 with TRBJ2-1; 7 bases are shared with TRBD1. From germline, CDR1 is LNHDA and CDR2 SQIVND (reference sequence). CDR3 length equals 15 residues. V dropped 4 bases and J dropped 4; count of bases not matched to a gene: 7. CDR3 sequence reads: CASSSDRDSYNEQFF. CDR3 in DNA: TGTGCCAGTAGTAGTGACAGGGATTCGTACAATGAGCAGTTCTTC.

V gene TRBV5-4 combines with J gene TRBJ2-5, with a weak D call TRBD1 (7 bases). Trimming shortened V by 4 bases and J by 5 bases, and 18 bases separated the two germline ends. The germline gives CDR1 SGHNT, CDR2 YYREEE (reference sequence). The CDR3 loop spans 15 amino acids. The CDR3 here is CASSRDSKTRETQYF. The CDR3 DNA reads TGTGCCAGCAGCCGGGACAGTAAGACTAGGGAGACCCAGTACTTC. The full variable domain, rest sourced from reference TRBV5-4 and TRBJ2-5, is ETGVTQSPTHLIKTRGQQVTLRCSSQSGHNTVSWYQQALGQGPQFIFQYYREEENGRGNFPPRFSGLQFPNYSSELNVNALELDDSALYLCASSRDSKTRETQYFGPGTRLLVL.

This chain joins TRBV6-1 and TRBJ2-5; 7 positions match TRBD1. J was trimmed by 0 bases and V by 6 bases; bases with no gene match: 4. CDR3 length: 14 amino acids. CDR1 is MNHNS and CDR2 is SASEGT in the germline V gene. Written as DNA, the CDR3 is TGTGCCAGCAGGCGACAGGGCCACCAAGAGACCCAGTACTTC. It specifies CASRRQGHQETQYF.

The chain links TRBV5-4 to TRBJ2-3; TRBD2 aligns across 13 bases. Germline V gene sequence: CDR1 SGHNT, CDR2 YYREEE (reference sequence). V gave up 4 bases and J gave up 2 bases; unmatched junction bases: 4. The CDR3 is 16 amino acids. The CDR3 nucleotides read TGTGCCAGCAGCCAGGGACTAGCGGGGAACACAGATACGCAGTATTTT. Protein: CASSQGLAGNTDTQYF.

CDR3 amino acids: CASSLGHSGNTIYF. The DNA for the CDR3 is TGTGCCAGCAGTTTGGGGCACTCTGGAAACACCATATATTTT. V and J are TRBV28 and TRBJ1-3; a possible D gene is TRBD1 (5 bases). Germline assignment: CDR1 MDHEN and CDR2 SYDVKM. V lost 3 bases and J 0 bases, leaving 6 bases between the germline ends. The CDR3 covers 14 residues.

This chain connects TRBV6-1 to TRBJ1-1, with D possibly TRBD1 on 6 matching bases. Trimming cost V 2 bases and J 3 bases, with 13 bases left between them. The length of the CDR3 is 15 residues. Germline V gene lookup returns CDR1 MNHNS and CDR2 SASEGT. CDR3 DNA sequence: TGTGCCAGCAGTGAAATGGAGGGGGGCCACACTGAAGCTTTCTTT. Amino acid sequence: CASSEMEGGHTEAFF.

The J gene is TRBJ2-1, the V gene TRBV11-2; TRBD2 matches 14 bases. V trimming: 6 bases; J trimming: 3 bases; junction bases outside the gene matches: 4. Germline CDR1 is SGHAT and CDR2 is FQNNGV. The CDR3 length is 16 residues. The CDR3 nucleotides are TGTGCCAGCAGGCGACTAGCGGGAGGGATCTACAATGAGCAGTTCTTC. Translated, it gives CASRRLAGGIYNEQFF.

The chain employs TRBV27 and TRBJ1-1; 11 bases match TRBD1. The ends lost 1 base at V and 1 base at J; junction bases unmatched: 11. This CDR3 is 19 amino acids long. Germline V gene lookup returns CDR1 MNHEY and CDR2 SMNVEV (reference sequence). The CDR3 region has the DNA TGTGCCAGCAGTTTATTGGCCTTGGACAGGGGGCGAAAGAACACTGAAGCTTTCTTT. Amino acid sequence: CASSLLALDRGRKNTEAFF.

The table lists this clone with a count of one. The chain links TRBV7-4 to TRBJ2-2; D gene unclear. The CDR3 is 14 residues long. Germline V gene sequence: CDR1 SGHVT, CDR2 SQSDAQ. V was trimmed by 1 base and J by 6 bases, leaving 9 bases between them. The CDR3 reads CASSLVPLAGELFF. DNA of the CDR3: TGTGCCAGCAGCTTAGTGCCGTTGGCCGGGGAGCTGTTTTTT. Supplemented by reference TRBV7-4 and TRBJ2-2, the full variable domain reads GAGVSQSPRYKVAKRGRDVALRCDSISGHVTLYWYRQTLGQGSEVLTYSQSDAQRDKSGRPSGRFSAERPERSVSTLKIQRTEQGDSAVYLCASSLVPLAGELFFGEGSRLTVL.

The V call is TRBV6-5, the J call TRBJ2-5, with TRBD2 matching 9 bases. The CDR3 length is 14 residues. The trim removed 4 bases at V and 5 bases at J, leaving 5 bases unmatched. Germline CDR1 is MNHEY and CDR2 is SVGAGI. CDR3 nucleotides: TGTGCCAGCAGTTCTTCTAGCGGGACTGAGACCCAGTACTTC. Its translation: CASSSSSGTETQYF.

The chain combines TRBV10-3 with TRBJ1-3; D is undetermined. The V gene's germline CDR1 is ENHRY and CDR2 SYGVKD. Trimming removed 3 bases at V and 2 bases at J, with 11 bases between. The CDR3 consists of 15 residues. The CDR3 DNA sequence: TGTGCCATCAGTGAATTTTCAGGAACTGGAAACACCATATATTTT. Amino acids: CAISEFSGTGNTIYF.

V and J are TRBV10-3 and TRBJ2-1; no firm D call. CDR1 ENHRY and CDR2 SYGVKD come from the germline V gene. V lost 0 bases to trimming and J lost 9 bases, with 6 bases between them. The CDR3 contains 12 residues. CDR3 coding DNA: TGTGCCATCAGTGAGTCGATGGGTGAGCAGTTCTTC. Translating gives CAISESMGEQFF.

The chain employs TRBV7-8 and TRBJ1-2; D is ambiguous. The CDR3 consists of 15 residues. The V end lost 5 bases, the J end lost 7 bases, and 20 bases lay between the germline ends. Per the germline V gene, CDR1 is SGHVS and CDR2 is FQNEAQ. The CDR3 reads CASSQFNPRSGGYTF. The CDR3 region has the DNA TGTGCCAGCAGCCAGTTTAACCCGAGGTCAGGTGGCTACACCTTC.

This clone has just one count. The V gene is TRBV28, the J gene TRBJ1-1, with a tentative D call TRBD1 (5 bases). The CDR3 has 13 residues. Trimming took 1 base from V and 4 from J, leaving 7 bases between them. CDR1 is MDHEN and CDR2 is SYDVKM in the germline V gene. CDR3 DNA: TGTGCCAGCAGTTTATCAGGGTTCACTGAAGCTTTCTTT. Translating gives CASSLSGFTEAFF. Variable domain in full (rest from reference TRBV28 and TRBJ1-1): DVKVTQSSRYLVKRTGEKVFLECVQDMDHENMFWYRQDPGLGLRLIYFSYDVKMKEKGDIPEGYSVSREKKERFSLILESASTNQTSMYLCASSLSGFTEAFFGQGTRLTVV.